Sequencing of this TCR beta chain was carried out in a study of T cell changes during pregnancy in multiple sclerosis. Generated by immunoSEQ multiplex PCR, the TCRdb table keeps only in-frame clones and is missing some. The table lists around 88,000 clones, approximately 90% of them singletons. The table lists this clone with a count of one. Per germline, CDR1 MDHEN and CDR2 SYDVKM. V lost 6 bases and J lost 4, with 13 bases in between. The CDR3 is 14 residues long. This TCR was sampled from a female donor with multiple sclerosis, enrolled in a pregnancy study. Specimen: peripheral blood, collected in the first trimester of pregnancy. The genes are TRBV28 and TRBJ1-5, with D unclear. CDR3 in DNA: TGTGCCAGCAGCACTCCTAGGACTAATCAGCCCCAGCATTTT. It yields the protein CASSTPRTNQPQHF. The complete variable domain, with remaining parts taken from reference TRBV28 and TRBJ1-5, reads DVKVTQSSRYLVKRTGEKVFLECVQDMDHENMFWYRQDPGLGLRLIYFSYDVKMKEKGDIPEGYSVSREKKERFSLILESASTNQTSMYLCASSTPRTNQPQHFGDGTRLSIL.